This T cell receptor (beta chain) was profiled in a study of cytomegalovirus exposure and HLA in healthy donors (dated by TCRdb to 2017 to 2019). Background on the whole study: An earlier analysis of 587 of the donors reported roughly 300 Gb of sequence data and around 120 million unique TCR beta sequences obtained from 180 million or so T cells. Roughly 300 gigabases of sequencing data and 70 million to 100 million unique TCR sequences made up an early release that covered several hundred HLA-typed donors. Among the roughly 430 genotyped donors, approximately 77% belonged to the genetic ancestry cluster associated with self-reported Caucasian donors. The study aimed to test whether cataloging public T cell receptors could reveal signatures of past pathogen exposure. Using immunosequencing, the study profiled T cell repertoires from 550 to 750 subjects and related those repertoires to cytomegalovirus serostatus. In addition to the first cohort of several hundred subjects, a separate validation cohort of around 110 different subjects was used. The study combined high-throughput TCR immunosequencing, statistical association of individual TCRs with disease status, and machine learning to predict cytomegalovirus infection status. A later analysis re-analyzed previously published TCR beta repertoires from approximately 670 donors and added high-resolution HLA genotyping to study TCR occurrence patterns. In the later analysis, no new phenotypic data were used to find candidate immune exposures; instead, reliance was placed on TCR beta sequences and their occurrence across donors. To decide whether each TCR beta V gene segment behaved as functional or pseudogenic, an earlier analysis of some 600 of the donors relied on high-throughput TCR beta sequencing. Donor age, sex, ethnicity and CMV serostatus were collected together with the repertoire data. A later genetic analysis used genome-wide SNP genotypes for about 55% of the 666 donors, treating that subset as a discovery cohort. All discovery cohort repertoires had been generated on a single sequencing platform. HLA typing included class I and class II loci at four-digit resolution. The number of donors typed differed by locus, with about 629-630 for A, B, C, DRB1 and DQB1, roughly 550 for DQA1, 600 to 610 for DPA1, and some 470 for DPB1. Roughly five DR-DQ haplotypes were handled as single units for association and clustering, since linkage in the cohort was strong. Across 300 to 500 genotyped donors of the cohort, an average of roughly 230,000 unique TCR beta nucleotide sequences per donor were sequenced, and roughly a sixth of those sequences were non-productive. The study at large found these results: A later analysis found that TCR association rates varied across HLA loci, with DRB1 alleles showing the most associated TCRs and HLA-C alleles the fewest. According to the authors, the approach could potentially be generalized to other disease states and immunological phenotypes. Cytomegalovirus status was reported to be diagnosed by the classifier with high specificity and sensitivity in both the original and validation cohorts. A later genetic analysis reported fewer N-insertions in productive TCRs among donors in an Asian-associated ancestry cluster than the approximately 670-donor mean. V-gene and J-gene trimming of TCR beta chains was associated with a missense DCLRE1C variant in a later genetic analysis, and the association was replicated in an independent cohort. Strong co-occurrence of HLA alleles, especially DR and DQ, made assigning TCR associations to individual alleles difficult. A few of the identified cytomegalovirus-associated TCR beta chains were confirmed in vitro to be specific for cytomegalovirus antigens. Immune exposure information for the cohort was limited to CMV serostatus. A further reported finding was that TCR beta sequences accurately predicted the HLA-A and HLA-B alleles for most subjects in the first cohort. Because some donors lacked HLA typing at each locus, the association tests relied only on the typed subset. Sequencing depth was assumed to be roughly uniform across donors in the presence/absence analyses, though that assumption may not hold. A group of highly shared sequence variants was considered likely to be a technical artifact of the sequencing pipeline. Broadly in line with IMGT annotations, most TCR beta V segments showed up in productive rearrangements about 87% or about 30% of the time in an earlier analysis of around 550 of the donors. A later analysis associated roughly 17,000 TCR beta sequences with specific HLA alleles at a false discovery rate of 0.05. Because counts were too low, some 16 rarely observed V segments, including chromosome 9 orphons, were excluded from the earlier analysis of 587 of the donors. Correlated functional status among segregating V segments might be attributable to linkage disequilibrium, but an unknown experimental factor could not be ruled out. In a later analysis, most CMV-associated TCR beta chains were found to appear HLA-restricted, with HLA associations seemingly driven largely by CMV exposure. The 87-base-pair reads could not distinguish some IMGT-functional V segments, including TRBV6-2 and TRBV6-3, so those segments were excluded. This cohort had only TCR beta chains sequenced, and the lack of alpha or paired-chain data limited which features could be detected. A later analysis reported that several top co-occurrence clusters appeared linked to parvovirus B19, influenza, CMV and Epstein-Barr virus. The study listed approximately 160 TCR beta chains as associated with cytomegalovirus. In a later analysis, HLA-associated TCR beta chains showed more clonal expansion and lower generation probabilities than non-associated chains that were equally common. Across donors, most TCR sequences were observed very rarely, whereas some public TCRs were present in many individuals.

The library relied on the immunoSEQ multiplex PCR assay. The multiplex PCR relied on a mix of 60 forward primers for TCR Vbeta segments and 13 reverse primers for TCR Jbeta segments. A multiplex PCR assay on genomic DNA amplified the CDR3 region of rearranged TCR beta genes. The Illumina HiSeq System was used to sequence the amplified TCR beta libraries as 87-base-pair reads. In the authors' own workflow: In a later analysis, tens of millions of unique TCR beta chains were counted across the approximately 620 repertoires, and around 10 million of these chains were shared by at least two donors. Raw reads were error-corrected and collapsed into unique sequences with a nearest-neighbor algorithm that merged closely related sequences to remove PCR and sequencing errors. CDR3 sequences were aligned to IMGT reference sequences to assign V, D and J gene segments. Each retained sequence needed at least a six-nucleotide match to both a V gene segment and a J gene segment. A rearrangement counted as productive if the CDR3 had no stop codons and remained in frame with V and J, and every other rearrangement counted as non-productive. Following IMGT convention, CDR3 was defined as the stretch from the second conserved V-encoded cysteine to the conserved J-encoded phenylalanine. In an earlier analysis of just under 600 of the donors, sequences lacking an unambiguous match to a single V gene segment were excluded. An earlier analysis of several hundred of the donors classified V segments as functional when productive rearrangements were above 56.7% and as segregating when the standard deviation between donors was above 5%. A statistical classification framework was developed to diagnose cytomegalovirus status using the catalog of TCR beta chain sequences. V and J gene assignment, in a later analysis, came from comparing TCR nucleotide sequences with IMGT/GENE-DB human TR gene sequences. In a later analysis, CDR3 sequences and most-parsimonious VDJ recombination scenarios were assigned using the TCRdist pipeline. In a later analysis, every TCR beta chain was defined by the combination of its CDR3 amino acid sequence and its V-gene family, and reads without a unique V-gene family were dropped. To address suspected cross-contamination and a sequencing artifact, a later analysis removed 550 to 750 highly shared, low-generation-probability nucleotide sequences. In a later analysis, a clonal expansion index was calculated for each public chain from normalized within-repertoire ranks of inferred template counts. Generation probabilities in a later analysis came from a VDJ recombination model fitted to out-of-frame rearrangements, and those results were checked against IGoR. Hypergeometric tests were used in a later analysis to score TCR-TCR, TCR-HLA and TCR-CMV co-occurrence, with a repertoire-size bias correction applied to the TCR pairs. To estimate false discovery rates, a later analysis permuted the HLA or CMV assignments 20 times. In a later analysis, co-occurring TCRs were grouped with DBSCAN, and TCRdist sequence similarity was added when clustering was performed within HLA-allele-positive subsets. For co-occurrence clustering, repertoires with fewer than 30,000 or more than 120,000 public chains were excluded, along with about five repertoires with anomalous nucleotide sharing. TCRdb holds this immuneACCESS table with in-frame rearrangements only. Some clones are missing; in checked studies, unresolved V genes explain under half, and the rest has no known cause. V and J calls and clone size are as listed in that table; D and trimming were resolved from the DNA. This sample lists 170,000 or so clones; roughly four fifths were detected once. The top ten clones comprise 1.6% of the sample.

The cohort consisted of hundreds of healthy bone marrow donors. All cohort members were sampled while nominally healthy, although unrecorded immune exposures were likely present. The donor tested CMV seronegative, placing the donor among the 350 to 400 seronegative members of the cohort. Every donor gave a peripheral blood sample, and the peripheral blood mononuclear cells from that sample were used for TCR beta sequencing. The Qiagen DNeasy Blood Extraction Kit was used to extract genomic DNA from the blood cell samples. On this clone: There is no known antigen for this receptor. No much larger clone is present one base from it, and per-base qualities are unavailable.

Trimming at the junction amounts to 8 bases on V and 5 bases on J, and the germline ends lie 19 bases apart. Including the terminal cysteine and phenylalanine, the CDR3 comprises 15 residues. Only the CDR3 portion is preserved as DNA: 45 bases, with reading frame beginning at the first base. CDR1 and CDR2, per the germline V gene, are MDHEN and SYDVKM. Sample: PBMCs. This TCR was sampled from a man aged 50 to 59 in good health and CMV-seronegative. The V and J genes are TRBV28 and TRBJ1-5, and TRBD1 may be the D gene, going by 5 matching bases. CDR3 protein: CASVGGDRGYQPQHF. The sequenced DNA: TGTGCCAGCGTAGGAGGGGATCGAGGTTATCAGCCCCAGCATTTT.